The source of this T cell receptor (beta chain) is a study of radiotherapy plus CTLA-4 blockade in lung cancer. Study-level background: Under 20% of patients responded objectively, and around 32% achieved disease control.

Treatment of patients with chemo-refractory metastatic non-small-cell lung cancer consisted of focal radiation plus CTLA-4 blockade with ipilimumab. The germline CDR1 and CDR2 sequences are MNHEY and SVGAGI. Between the trimmed V and J ends, which lost 7 bases and 2 bases, there was a span of 15 bases. The CDR3 runs 14 residues. Findings of the study overall: Tumor-origin TCR clones grew in blood after radiotherapy plus ipilimumab. Early clonal dynamics of blood T cells, together with interferon-beta, were reported as the best response predictor.

Clones were sequenced by immunoSEQ multiplex PCR, and TCRdb holds only the in-frame ones, with some missing. The profile shows 53,000 or so clones, more than 70% of them singletons. Concerning this clone: Its matching antigen is unknown.

The chain links TRBV6-5 to TRBJ2-7; a weak D match, TRBD2 (6 bases). The input for sequencing was peripheral blood, taken from a patient treated with radiotherapy plus ipilimumab. This sequence originates from a human donor with non-small cell lung cancer whose response to radiotherapy plus ipilimumab could not be evaluated. CDR3 residues: CASTASAGPYEQYF. The CDR3 coding sequence is TGTGCCAGCACCGCGTCTGCGGGGCCCTACGAGCAGTACTTC.